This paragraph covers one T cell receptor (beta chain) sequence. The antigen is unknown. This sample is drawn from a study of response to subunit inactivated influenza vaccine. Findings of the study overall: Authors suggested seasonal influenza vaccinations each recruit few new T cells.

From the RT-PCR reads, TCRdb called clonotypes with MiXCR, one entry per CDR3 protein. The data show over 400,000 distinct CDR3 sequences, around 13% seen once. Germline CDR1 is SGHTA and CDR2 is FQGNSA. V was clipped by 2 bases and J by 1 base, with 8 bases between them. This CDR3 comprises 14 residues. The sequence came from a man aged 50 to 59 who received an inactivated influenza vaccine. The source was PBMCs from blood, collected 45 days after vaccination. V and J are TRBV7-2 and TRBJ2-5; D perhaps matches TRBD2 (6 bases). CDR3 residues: CASSLMGGQETQYF. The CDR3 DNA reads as TGTGCCAGCAGCTTAATGGGGGGCCAAGAGACCCAGTACTTC.